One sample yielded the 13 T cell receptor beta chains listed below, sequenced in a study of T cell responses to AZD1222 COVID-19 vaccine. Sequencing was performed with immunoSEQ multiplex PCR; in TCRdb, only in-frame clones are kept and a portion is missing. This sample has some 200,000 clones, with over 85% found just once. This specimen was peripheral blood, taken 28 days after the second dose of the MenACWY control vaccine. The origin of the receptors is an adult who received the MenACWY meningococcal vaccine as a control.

As DNA, the CDR3 is TGCGCCAGCAGCCAAGATTTAGGGACAGGGGGCTATCAGCCCCAGCATTTT. Protein sequence: CASSQDLGTGGYQPQHF. The chain couples TRBV4-3 to TRBJ1-5; 12 bases line up with TRBD1. Germline trimming cut 0 bases from V and 5 bases from J; bases unmatched to any gene: 5. Germline V gene sequence: CDR1 LGHNA, CDR2 YSLEER. The CDR3 sequence is 17 residues long.

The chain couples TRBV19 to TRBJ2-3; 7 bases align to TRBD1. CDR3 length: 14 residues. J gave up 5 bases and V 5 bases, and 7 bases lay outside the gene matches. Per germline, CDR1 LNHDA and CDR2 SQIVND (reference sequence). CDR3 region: CASSSDRSGDTQYF. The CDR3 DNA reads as TGTGCCAGTAGTTCGGACAGGTCGGGAGATACGCAGTATTTT.

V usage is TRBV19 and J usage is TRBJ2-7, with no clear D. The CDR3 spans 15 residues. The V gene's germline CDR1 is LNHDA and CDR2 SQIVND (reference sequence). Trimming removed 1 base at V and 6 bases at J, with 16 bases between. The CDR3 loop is CASSIGLGHLAEQYF. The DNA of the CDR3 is TGTGCCAGTAGTATAGGGTTGGGTCACCTGGCCGAGCAGTACTTC. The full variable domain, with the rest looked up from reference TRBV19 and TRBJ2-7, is DGGITQSPKYLFRKEGQNVTLSCEQNLNHDAMYWYRQDPGQGLRLIYYSQIVNDFQKGDIAEGYSVSREKKESFPLTVTSAQKNPTAFYLCASSIGLGHLAEQYFGPGTRLTVT.

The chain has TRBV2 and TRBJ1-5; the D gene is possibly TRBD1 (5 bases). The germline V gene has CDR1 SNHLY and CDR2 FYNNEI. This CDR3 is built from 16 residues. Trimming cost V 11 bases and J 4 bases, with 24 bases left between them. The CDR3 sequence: CASAGVRVGGNQPQHF. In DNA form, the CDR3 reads TGTGCCTCAGCGGGGGTACGAGTGGGCGGGAATCAGCCCCAGCATTTT. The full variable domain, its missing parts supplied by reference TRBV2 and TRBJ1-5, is EPEVTQTPSHQVTQMGQEVILRCVPISNHLYFYWYRQILGQKVEFLVSFYNNEISEKSEIFDDQFSVERPDGSNFTLKIRSTKLEDSAMYFCASAGVRVGGNQPQHFGDGTRLSIL.

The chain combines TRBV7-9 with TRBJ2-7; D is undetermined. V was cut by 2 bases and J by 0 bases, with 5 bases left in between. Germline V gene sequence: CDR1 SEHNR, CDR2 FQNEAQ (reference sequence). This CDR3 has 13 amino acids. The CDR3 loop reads CASSLHSSYEQYF. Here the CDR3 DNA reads TGTGCCAGCAGCTTACACAGCTCCTACGAGCAGTACTTC.

The CDR3 loop reads CASSYGASYEQYF. CDR3 sequence (DNA): TGTGCCAGCAGTTACGGGGCCTCCTACGAGCAGTACTTC. The J gene is TRBJ2-7, the V gene TRBV6-5, with D perhaps matching TRBD1 (5 bases). Trimming took 2 bases from V and 0 from J, leaving 5 bases between them. This CDR3 has 13 residues. Germline V CDR1 and CDR2: MNHEY, SVGAGI.

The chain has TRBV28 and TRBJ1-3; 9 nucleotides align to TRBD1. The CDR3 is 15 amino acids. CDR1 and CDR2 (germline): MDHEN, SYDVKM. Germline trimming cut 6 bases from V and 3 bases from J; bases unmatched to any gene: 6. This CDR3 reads CASSQQGAIGNTIYF. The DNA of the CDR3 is TGTGCCAGCAGCCAACAGGGGGCGATTGGAAACACCATATATTTT.

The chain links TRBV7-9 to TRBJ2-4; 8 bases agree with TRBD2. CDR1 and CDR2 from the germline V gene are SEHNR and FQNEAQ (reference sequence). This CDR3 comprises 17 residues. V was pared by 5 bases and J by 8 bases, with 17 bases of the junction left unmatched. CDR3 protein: CASSKSQRELYQDIQYF. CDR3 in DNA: TGTGCCAGCAGCAAGAGCCAGCGGGAGTTGTATCAGGACATTCAGTACTTC.

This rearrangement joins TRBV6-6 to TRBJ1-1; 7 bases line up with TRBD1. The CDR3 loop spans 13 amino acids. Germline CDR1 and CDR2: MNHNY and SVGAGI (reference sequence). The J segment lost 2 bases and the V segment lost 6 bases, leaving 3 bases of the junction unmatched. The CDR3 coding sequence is TGTGCCAGCAGCCGACAGGGTAACACTGAAGCTTTCTTT. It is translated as CASSRQGNTEAFF.

The CDR3 DNA sequence: TGTGCCACCAGCCGGACGGGGGGCGACCGTCGAAATCAGCCCCAGCATTTT. Amino acids: CATSRTGGDRRNQPQHF. The chain recombines TRBV15 with TRBJ1-5; D possibly corresponds to TRBD1 (6 bases). The CDR3 is 17 residues long. V was clipped by 5 bases and J by 4 bases, with 21 bases between them. Germline V gene data show CDR1 as LNHNV and CDR2 as YYDKDF (reference sequence).

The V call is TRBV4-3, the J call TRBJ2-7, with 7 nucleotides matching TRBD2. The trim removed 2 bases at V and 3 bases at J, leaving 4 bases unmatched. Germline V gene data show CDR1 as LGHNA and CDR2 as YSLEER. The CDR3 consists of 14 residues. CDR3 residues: CASSQSAGRYEQYF. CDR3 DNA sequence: TGCGCCAGCAGCCAATCAGCGGGACGCTACGAGCAGTACTTC.

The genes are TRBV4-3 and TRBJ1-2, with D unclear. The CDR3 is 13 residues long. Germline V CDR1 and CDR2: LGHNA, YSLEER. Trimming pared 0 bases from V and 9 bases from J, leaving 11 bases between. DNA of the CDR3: TGCGCCAGCAGCCAAGACACTCGGGATAGCTACACCTTC. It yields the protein CASSQDTRDSYTF.

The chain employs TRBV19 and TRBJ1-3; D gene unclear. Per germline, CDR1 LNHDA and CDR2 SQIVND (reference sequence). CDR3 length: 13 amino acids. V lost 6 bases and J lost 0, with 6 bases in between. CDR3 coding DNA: TGTGCCAGTAGCCGGGTCTCTGGAAACACCATATATTTT. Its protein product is CASSRVSGNTIYF.